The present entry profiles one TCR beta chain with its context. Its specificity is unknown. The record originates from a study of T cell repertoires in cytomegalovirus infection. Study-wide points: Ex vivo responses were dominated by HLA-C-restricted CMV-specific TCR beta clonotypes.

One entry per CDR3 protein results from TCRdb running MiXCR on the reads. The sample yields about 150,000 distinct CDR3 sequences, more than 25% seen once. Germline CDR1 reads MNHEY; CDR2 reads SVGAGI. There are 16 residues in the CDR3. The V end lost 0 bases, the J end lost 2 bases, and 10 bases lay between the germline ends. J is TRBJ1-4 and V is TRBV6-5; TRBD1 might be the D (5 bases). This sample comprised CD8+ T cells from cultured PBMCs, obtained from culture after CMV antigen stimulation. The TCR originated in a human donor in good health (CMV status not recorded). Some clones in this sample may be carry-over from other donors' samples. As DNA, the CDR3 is TGTGCCAGCAGTTACTCGACAGTCCTCACTAATGAAAAACTGTTTTTT. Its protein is CASSYSTVLTNEKLFF.